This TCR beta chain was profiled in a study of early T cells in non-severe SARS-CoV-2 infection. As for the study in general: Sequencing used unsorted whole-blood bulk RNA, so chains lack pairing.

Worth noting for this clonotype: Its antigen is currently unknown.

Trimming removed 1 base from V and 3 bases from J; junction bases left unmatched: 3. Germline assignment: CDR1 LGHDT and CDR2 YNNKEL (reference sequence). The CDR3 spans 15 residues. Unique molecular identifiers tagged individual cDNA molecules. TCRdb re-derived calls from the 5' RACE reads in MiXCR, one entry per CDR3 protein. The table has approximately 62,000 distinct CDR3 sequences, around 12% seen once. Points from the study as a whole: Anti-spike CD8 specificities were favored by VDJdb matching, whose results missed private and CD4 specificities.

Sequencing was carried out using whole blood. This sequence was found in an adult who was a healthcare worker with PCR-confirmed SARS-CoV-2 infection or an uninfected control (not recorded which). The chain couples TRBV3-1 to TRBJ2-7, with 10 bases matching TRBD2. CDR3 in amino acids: CASSQGASGSYEQYF. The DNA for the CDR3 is TGTGCCAGCAGCCAAGGGGCTAGCGGGAGCTACGAGCAGTACTTC.